Each of the 8 T cell receptor beta chains below was sequenced from the same sample in a study of cytomegalovirus exposure and HLA in healthy donors. With 60 Vbeta and 13 Jbeta primers, the PCR was carried out. Only in-frame clones appear in the TCRdb table, and some are missing; sequencing was by immunoSEQ multiplex PCR. The table has some 200,000 clones, approximately 82% seen once. Sequenced input: PBMCs. The receptor set was obtained from a man aged 18 to 29 in good health and CMV-seronegative.

The V gene is TRBV5-8, the J gene TRBJ1-1; D is unclear. Trimming cost V 2 bases and J 4 bases, with 6 bases left between them. The CDR3 contains 12 residues. Per germline, CDR1 SGHTS and CDR2 YDEGEE. In DNA form, the CDR3 reads TGTGCCAGCAGCTTTGGCAGCACTGAAGCTTTCTTT. Protein: CASSFGSTEAFF. Filled out from reference TRBV5-8 and TRBJ1-1, the complete variable domain reads EAGVTQSPTHLIKTRGQQATLRCSPISGHTSVYWYQQALGLGLQFLLWYDEGEERNRGNFPPRFSGRQFPNYSSELNVNALELEDSALYLCASSFGSTEAFFGQGTRLTVV.

A note on this clone: Distinct nucleotide sequences in the sample also encode this CDR3. This chain links TRBV27 with TRBJ1-5, with D unresolved. This CDR3 is 13 amino acids long. Germline-derived CDR1 and CDR2 are MNHEY and SMNVEV (reference sequence). V was shortened by 5 bases and J by 0 bases, with 5 bases between the two germline ends. The CDR3, as DNA: TGTGCCAGCAGTCTAGGTAGCAATCAGCCCCAGCATTTT. As protein: CASSLGSNQPQHF.

The chain is built from TRBV28 and TRBJ2-5, with 7 bases lining up with TRBD2. The J call may be incorrect, as the DNA end agrees better with TRBJ2-7. Germline assignment: CDR1 MDHEN and CDR2 SYDVKM. The CDR3 spans 12 residues. CDR3 loop: CASSGGSYEQYF. CDR3 in DNA: TGTGCCAGCTCGGGGGGCTCCTACGAGCAGTACTTC.

The CDR3 sequence is CASLHPRQDLDPSSLNTEAFF. Written as DNA, the CDR3 is TGTGCCAGTCTTCATCCCCGACAGGATCTGGATCCTTCCTCCCTAAACACTGAAGCTTTCTTT. The chain employs TRBV19 and TRBJ1-1, with TRBD1 as a possible D gene (6 bases). Germline values: CDR1 LNHDA, CDR2 SQIVND (reference sequence). The CDR3 covers 21 residues. V lost 8 bases and J 2 bases, leaving 36 bases between the germline ends.

The CDR3 nucleotides are TGCGCCAGCAGCGGGAACAGGGGGACTGGGGCCAACGTCCTGACTTTC. This codes for CASSGNRGTGANVLTF. The chain recombines TRBV5-1 with TRBJ2-6; 8 positions match TRBD1. Germline CDR1 reads SGHRS; CDR2 reads YFSETQ. The length of the CDR3 is 16 residues. J lost 2 bases, V lost 4 bases, and 5 bases had no gene match.

This clone has only one observation. This chain connects TRBV19 to TRBJ2-7; perhaps TRBD2 as D (6 bases). CDR1 and CDR2 from the germline V gene are LNHDA and SQIVND (reference sequence). This CDR3 has 15 residues. The V end lost 3 bases, the J end lost 0 bases, and 12 bases lay between the germline ends. The CDR3: CASSIFGGNSYEQYF. The CDR3 nucleotides are TGTGCCAGTAGTATTTTCGGAGGGAACTCCTACGAGCAGTACTTC.

The chain joins TRBV27 to TRBJ1-5; unclear D gene. With 5 bases removed from V and 3 bases from J, the gap between germline ends came to 11 bases. The length of the CDR3 is 14 residues. Germline CDR1 is MNHEY and CDR2 is SMNVEV (reference sequence). CDR3 protein: CASSPFPPNQPQHF. CDR3 sequence (DNA): TGTGCCAGCAGTCCCTTTCCCCCCAATCAGCCCCAGCATTTT.

This clone was counted only a few times. The rearrangement joins TRBV7-2 to TRBJ2-2; 11 bases are a match to TRBD2. CDR1 is SGHTA and CDR2 is FQGNSA in the germline V gene. The CDR3 contains 15 residues. After removal of 4 bases from V and 9 bases from J, the junction contained 7 bases not matched to a gene. The CDR3 sequence: CASSSSGTSGRELFF. As DNA, the CDR3 is TGTGCCAGCAGCTCCTCTGGGACTAGCGGTCGGGAGCTGTTTTTT.